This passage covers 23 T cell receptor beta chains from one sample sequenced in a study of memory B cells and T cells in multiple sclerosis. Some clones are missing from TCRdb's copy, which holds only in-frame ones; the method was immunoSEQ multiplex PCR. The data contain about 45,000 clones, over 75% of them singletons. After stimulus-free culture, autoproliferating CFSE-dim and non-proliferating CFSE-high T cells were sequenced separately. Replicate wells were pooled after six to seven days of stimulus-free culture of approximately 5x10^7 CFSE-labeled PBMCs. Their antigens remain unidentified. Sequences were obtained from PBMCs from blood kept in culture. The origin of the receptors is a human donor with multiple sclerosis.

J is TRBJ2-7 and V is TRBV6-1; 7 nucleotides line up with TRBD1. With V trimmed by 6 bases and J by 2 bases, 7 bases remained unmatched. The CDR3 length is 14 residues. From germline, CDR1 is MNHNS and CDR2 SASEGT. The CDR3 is CASSEQGLAYEQYF. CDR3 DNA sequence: TGTGCCAGCAGCGAACAGGGGCTCGCCTACGAGCAGTACTTC.

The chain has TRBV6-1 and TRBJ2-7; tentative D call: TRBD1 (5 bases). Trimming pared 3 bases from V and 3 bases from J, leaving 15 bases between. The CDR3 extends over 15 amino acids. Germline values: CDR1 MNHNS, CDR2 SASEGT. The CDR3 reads CASSDGAAPHYEQYF. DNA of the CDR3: TGTGCCAGCAGTGATGGGGCTGCCCCTCACTACGAGCAGTACTTC.

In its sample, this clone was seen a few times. CDR3: CASSLGTNYNEQFF. DNA for the CDR3: TGTGCCAGCAGCCTCGGGACTAATTACAATGAGCAGTTCTTC. The chain joins TRBV9 to TRBJ2-1; 7 nucleotides line up with TRBD2. CDR3 length: 14 residues. CDR1 is SGDLS, CDR2 YYNGEE, per germline. After removal of 4 bases from V and 4 bases from J, the junction contained 5 bases not matched to a gene. Based on the CDR3 plus reference TRBV9 and TRBJ2-1, the full variable domain is DSGVTQTPKHLITATGQRVTLRCSPRSGDLSVYWYQQSLDQGLQFLIQYYNGEERAKGNILERFSAQQFPDLHSELNLSSLELGDSALYFCASSLGTNYNEQFFGPGTRLTVL.

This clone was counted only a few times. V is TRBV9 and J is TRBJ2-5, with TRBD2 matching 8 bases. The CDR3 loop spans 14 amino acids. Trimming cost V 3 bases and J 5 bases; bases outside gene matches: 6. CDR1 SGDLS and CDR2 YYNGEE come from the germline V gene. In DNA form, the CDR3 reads TGTGCCAGCAGCGCGGGGGGGGGCTCGGAGACCCAGTACTTC. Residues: CASSAGGGSETQYF.

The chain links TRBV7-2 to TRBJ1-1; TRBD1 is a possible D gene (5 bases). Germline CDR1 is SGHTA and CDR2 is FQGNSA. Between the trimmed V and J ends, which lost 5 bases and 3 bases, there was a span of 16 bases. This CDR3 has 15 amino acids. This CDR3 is CASSPSGSGYTEAFF. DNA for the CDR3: TGTGCCAGCAGCCCCTCGGGATCAGGGTACACTGAAGCTTTCTTT.

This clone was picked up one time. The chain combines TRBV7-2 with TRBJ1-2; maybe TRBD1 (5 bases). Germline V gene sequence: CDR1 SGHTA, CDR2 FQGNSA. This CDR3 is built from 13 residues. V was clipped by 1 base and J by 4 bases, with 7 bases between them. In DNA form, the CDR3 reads TGTGCCAGCAGCTTAGACAGGACCTATGGCTACACCTTC. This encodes CASSLDRTYGYTF.

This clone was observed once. CDR3 residues: CATSRDRDRSYNEQFF. CDR3 DNA sequence: TGTGCCACCAGCAGAGATCGGGACCGATCCTACAATGAGCAGTTCTTC. V usage is TRBV15 and J usage is TRBJ2-1; D is perhaps TRBD1 or TRBD2 (5 bases each). From germline, CDR1 is LNHNV and CDR2 YYDKDF (reference sequence). There are 16 residues in the CDR3. The V end was cut by 0 bases, the J end by 1 base, with 10 bases between.

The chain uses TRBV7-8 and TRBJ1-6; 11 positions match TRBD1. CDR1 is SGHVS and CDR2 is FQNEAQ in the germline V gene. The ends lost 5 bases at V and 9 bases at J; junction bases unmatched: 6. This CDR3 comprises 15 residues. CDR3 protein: CASSLPGQGVSPLHF. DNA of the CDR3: TGTGCCAGCAGCCTCCCGGGACAGGGGGTTTCACCCCTCCACTTT.

The CDR3 DNA reads TGTGCCAGCTCACCCAGCAGAGGGAAGGGAGAAAAACTGTTTTTT. It specifies CASSPSRGKGEKLFF. V gene TRBV18 combines with J gene TRBJ1-4; D ambiguous. Germline CDR1 is KGHSH and CDR2 is LQKENI. Trimming stripped 3 bases from V and 8 bases from J, with 16 bases between. The CDR3 is 15 residues long. The complete variable domain, with remaining parts taken from reference TRBV18 and TRBJ1-4, reads NAGVMQNPRHLVRRRGQEARLRCSPMKGHSHVYWYRQLPEEGLKFMVYLQKENIIDESGMPKERFSAEFPKEGPSILRIQQVVRGDSAAYFCASSPSRGKGEKLFFGSGTQLSVL.

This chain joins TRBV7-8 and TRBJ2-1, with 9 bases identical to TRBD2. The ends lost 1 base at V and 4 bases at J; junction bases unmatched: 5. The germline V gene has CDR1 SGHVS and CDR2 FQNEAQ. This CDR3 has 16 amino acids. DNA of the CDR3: TGTGCCAGCAGCTTAGAGGCGGGGGGGCTTTACAATGAGCAGTTCTTC. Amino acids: CASSLEAGGLYNEQFF.

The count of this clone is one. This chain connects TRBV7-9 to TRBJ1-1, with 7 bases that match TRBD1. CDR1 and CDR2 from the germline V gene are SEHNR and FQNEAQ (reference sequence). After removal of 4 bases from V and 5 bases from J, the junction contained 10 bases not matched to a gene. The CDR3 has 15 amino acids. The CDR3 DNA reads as TGTGCCAGCAGCTACGCGAGGGGGCATGGAACTGAAGCTTTCTTT. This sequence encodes CASSYARGHGTEAFF.

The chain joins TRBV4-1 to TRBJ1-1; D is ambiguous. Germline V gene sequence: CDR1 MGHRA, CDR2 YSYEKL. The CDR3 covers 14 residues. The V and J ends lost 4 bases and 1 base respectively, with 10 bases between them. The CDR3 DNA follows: TGCGCCAGCAGCCCCCTAAACGGGAACACTGAAGCTTTCTTT. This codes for CASSPLNGNTEAFF.

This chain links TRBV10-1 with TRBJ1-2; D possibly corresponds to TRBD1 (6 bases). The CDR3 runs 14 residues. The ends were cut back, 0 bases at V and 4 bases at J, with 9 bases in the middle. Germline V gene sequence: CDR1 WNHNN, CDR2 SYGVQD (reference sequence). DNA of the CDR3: TGCGCCAGCAGTGAGTCGGGACACCCCTATGGCTACACCTTC. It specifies CASSESGHPYGYTF.

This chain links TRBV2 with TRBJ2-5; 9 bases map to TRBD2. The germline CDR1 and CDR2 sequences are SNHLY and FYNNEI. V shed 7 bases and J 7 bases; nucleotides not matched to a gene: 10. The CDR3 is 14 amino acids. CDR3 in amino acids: CASKASGDLGTQYF. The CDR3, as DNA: TGTGCCAGCAAGGCTAGCGGGGACTTGGGGACCCAGTACTTC.

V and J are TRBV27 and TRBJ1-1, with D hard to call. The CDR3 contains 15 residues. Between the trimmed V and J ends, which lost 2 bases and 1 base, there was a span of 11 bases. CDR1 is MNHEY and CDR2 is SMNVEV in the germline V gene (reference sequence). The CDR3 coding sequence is TGTGCCAGCAGTTTAACGGGCCTGTCGAACACTGAAGCTTTCTTT. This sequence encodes CASSLTGLSNTEAFF.

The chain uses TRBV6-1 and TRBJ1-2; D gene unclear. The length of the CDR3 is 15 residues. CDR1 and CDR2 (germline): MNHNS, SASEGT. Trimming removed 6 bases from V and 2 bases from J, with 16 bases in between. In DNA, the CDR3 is TGTGCCAGCAGGCCCGGGCGGGCGATGAACTATGGCTACACCTTC. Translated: CASRPGRAMNYGYTF.

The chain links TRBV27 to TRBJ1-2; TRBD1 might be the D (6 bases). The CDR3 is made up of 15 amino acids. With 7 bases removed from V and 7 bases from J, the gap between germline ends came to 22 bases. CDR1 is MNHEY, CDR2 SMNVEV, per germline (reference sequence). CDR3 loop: CASTPSPGATGGYTF. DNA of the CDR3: TGTGCCAGCACCCCATCCCCGGGGGCGACAGGTGGCTACACCTTC.

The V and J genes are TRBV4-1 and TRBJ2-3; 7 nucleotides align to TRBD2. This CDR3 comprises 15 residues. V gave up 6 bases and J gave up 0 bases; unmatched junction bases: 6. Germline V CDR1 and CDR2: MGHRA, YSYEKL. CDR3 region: CASRAGAASTDTQYF. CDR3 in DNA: TGCGCCAGCAGGGCGGGAGCTGCTAGCACAGATACGCAGTATTTT.

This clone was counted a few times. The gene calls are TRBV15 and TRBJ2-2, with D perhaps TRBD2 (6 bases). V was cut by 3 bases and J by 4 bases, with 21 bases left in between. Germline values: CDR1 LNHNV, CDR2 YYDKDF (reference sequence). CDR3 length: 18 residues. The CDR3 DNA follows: TGTGCCACCAGCAGGTTGGGACTTCTCGGAAGGAGCACCGGGGAGCTGTTTTTT. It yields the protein CATSRLGLLGRSTGELFF.

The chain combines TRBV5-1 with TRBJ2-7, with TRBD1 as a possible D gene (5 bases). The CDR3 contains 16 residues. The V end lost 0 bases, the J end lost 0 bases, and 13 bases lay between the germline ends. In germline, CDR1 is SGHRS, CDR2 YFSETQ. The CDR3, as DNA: TGCGCCAGCAGCTTGGCCCAGACAGTCAGCTCCTACGAGCAGTACTTC. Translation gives CASSLAQTVSSYEQYF.

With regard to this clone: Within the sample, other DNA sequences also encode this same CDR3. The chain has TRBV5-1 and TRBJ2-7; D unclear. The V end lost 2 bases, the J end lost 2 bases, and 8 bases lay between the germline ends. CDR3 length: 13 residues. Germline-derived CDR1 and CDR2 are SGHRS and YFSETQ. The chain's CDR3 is CASSLSSPYEQYF. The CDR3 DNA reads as TGCGCCAGCAGCTTAAGCTCCCCCTACGAGCAGTACTTC.

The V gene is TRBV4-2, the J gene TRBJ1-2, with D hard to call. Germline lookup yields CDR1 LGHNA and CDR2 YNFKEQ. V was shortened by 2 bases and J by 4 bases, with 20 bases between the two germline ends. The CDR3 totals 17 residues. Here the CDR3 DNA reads TGTGCCAGCAGCCAACCGGAAGACTCGGTCGGAACCTATGGCTACACCTTC. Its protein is CASSQPEDSVGTYGYTF.

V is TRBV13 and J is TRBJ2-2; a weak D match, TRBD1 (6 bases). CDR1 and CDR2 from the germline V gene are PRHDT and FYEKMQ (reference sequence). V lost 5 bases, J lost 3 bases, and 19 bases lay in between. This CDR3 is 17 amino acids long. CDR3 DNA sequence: TGTGCCAGCAGCCCCCTGCCAGGGGCGATCGACACCGGGGAGCTGTTTTTT. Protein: CASSPLPGAIDTGELFF.